One T cell receptor (beta chain) is described in this entry. Antigen specificity is unknown. Each CDR3 protein gets one entry after TCRdb re-called the reads with MiXCR. The sample shows hundreds of thousands of distinct CDR3 sequences, under 55% of them seen only once. These data belong to a study of T cell repertoires in cytomegalovirus infection. The source material was cultured PBMCs, sampled from culture after CMV antigen stimulation. This clonotype was sampled from a human donor in good health (CMV status not recorded). Some clones in this sample may be carry-over from other donors' samples.

The CDR3 region is CASTLAVEQFF. Written as DNA, the CDR3 is TGTGCCAGTACCCTAGCCGTTGAGCAGTTCTTC. The V and J genes are TRBV25-1 and TRBJ2-1; D may be TRBD2 (5 bases). CDR1 and CDR2 from the germline V gene are MGHDK and SYGVNS. The CDR3 is made up of 11 amino acids. Trimming took off 9 bases at V and 9 bases at J, with 12 bases between the two ends.